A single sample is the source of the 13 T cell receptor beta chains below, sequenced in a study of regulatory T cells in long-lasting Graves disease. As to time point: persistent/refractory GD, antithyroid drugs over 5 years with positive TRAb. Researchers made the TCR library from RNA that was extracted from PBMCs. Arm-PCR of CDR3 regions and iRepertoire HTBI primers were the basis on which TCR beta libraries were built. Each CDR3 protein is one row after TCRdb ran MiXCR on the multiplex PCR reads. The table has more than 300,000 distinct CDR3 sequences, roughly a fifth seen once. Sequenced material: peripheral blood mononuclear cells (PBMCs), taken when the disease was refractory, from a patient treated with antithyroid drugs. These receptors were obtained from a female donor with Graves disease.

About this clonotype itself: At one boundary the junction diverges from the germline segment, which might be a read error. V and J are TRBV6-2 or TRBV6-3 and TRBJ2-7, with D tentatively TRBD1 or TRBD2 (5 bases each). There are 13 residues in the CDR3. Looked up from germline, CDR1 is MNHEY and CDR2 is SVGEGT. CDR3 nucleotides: TGTGCCAGCAGTGAGTGGGGGAACTACGGGCAGTACTTC. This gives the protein CASSEWGNYGQYF.

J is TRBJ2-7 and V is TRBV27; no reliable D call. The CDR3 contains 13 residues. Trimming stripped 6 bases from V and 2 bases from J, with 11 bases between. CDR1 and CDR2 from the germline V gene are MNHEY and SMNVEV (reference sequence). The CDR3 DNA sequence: TGTGCCAGCAGCCGGCACGCTACCTACGAGCAGTACTTC. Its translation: CASSRHATYEQYF.

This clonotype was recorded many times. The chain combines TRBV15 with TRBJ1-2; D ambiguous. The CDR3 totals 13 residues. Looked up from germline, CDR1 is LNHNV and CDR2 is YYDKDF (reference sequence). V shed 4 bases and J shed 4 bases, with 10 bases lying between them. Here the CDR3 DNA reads TGTGCCACCAGCACCGGGGAGGGCTATGGCTACACCTTC. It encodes CATSTGEGYGYTF.

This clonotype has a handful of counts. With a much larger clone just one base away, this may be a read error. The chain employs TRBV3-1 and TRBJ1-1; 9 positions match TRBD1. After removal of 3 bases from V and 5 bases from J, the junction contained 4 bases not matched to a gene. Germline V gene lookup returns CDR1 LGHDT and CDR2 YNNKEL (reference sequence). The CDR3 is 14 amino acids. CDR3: CASSQTGGGTEAFF. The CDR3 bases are TGTGCCAGCAGCCAGACAGGGGGGGGAACTGAAGCTTTCTTT.

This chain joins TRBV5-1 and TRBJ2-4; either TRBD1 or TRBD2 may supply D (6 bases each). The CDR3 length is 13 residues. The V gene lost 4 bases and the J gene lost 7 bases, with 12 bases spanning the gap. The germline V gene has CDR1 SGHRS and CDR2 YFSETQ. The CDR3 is CASSPGARNIQYF. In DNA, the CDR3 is TGCGCCAGCAGCCCGGGGGCCAGGAACATTCAGTACTTC.

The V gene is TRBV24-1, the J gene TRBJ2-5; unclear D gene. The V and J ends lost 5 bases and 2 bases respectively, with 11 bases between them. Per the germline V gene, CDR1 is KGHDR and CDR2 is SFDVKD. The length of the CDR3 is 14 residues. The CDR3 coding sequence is TGTGCCACCAGTGCATGGCAGGAACAAGAGACCCAGTACTTC. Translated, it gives CATSAWQEQETQYF.

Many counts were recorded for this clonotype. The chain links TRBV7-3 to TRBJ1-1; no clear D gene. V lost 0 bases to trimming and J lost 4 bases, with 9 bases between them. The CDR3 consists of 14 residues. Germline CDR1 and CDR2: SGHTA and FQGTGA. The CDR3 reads CASSLTTGSTEAFF. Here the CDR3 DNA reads TGTGCCAGCAGCTTAACGACCGGAAGCACTGAAGCTTTCTTT.

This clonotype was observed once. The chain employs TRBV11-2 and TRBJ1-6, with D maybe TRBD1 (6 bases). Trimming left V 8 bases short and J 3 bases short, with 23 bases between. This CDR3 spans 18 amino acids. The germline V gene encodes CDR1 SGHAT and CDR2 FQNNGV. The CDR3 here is CASGHSPPGASYNSPLHF. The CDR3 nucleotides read TGTGCCAGCGGCCATTCTCCCCCGGGGGCCAGCTATAATTCACCCCTCCACTTT. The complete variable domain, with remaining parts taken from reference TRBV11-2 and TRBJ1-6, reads EAGVAQSPRYKIIEKRQSVAFWCNPISGHATLYWYQQILGQGPKLLIQFQNNGVVDDSQLPKDRFSAERLKGVDSTLKIQPAKLEDSAVYLCASGHSPPGASYNSPLHFGNGTRLTVT.

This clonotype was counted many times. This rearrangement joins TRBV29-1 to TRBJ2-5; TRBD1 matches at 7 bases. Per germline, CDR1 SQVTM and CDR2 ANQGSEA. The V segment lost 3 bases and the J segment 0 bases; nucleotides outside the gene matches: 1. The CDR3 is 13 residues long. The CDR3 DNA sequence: TGCAGCGTTGAGACAGGGTACCAAGAGACCCAGTACTTC. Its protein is CSVETGYQETQYF.

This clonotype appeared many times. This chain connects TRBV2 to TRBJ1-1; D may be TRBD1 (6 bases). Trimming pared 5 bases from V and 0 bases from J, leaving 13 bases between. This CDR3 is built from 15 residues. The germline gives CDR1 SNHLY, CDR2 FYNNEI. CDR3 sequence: CASSLTGGVNTEAFF. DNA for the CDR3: TGTGCCAGCAGTTTGACAGGAGGGGTGAACACTGAAGCTTTCTTT.

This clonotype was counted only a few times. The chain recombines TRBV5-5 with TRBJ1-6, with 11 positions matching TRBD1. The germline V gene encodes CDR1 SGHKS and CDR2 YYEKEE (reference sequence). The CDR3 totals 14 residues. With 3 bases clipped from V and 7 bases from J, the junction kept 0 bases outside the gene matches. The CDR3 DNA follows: TGTGCCAGCAGCTGGGACAGGGGGAATTCACCCCTCCACTTT. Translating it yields CASSWDRGNSPLHF.

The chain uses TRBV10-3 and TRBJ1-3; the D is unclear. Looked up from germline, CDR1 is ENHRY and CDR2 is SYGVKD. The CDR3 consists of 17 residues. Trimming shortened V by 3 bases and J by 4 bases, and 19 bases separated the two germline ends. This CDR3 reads CAISDPGLIAWGNTIYF. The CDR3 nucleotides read TGTGCCATCAGTGACCCGGGCCTTATCGCGTGGGGAAACACCATATATTTT.

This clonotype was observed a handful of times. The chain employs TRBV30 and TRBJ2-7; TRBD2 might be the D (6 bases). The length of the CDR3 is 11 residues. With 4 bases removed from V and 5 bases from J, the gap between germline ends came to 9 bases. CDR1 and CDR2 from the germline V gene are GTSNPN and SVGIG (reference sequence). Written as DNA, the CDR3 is TGTGCCTGGACGGGAGCCCACGAGCAGTACTTC. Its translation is CAWTGAHEQYF.